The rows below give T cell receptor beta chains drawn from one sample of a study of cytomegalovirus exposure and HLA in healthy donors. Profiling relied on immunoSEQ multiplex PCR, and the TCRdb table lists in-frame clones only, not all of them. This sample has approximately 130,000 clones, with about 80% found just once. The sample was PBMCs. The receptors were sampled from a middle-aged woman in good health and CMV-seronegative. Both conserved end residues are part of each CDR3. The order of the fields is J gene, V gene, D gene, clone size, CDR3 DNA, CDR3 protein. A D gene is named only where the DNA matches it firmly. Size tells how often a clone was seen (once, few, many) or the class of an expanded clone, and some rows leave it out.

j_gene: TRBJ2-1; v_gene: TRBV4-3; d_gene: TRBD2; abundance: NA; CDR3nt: TGCGCCAGCAGCCAAGGCCAATGGACTAGCGGAGTGGATGAGCAGTTCTTC; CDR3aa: CASSQGQWTSGVDEQFF
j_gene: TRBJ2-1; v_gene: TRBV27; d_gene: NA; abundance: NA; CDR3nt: TGTGCCAGCAGTTTTATGCTAGCGGAGGGGGGTGAGCAGTTCTTC; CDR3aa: CASSFMLAEGGEQFF
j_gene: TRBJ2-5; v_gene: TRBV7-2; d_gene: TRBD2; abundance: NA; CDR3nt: TGTGCCAGCAGCGCGACGGGGGGGCAAGAGACCCAGTACTTC; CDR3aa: CASSATGGQETQYF
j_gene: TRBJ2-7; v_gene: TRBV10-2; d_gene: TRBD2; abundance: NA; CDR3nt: TGCGCCAGCAGCCAGACTAGCGGTTCCTACGAGCAGTACTTC; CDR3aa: CASSQTSGSYEQYF
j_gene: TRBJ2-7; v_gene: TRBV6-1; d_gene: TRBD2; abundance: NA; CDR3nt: TGTGCCAGCAGTACGGGACTAGTAGACTACGAGCAGTACTTC; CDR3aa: CASSTGLVDYEQYF
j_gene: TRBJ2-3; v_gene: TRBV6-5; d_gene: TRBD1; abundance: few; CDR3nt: TGTGCCAGCAGTTGGGGACAGCGAAGCACAGATACGCAGTATTTT; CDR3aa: CASSWGQRSTDTQYF
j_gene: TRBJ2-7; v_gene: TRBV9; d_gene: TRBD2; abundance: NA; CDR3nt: TGTGCCAGCAGCGCACGCGGGGGGGTTCCCTACGAGCAGTACTTC; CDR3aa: CASSARGGVPYEQYF
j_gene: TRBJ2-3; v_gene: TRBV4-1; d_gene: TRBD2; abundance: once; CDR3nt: TGCGCCAGCAGCCGGACTAGCGGGGGCACAGATACGCAGTATTTT; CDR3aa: CASSRTSGGTDTQYF
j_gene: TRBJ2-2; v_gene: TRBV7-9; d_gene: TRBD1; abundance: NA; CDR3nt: TGTGCCAGCAGATCGCCCGGGACAGCGAACACCGGGGAGCTGTTTTTT; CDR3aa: CASRSPGTANTGELFF
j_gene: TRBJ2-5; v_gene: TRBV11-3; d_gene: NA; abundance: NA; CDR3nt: TGTGCCAGCAGTGGTAGAGGAACTAAGACCCAGTACTTC; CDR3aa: CASSGRGTKTQYF
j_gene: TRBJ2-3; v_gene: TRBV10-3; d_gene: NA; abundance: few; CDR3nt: TGTGCCATCAACGCGGGGGCCCCCACAGATACGCAGTATTTT; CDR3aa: CAINAGAPTDTQYF
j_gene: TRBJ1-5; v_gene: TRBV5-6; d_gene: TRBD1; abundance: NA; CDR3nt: TGTGCCAGCAGCTACCGGGACAGACGAGATCAGCCCCAGCATTTT; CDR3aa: CASSYRDRRDQPQHF
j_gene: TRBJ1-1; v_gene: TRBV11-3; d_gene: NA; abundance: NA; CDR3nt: TGTGCCAGCAGCGCGGACAGATACACTGAAGCTTTCTTT; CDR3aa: CASSADRYTEAFF
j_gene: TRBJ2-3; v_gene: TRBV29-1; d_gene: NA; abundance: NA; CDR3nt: TGCAGCGTTGAAGTGAGAACGGGGGGCACAGATACGCAGTATTTT; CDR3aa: CSVEVRTGGTDTQYF
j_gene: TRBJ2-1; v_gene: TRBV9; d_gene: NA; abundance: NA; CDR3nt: TGTGCCAGCAGCGTATCGGACGGGGGGCGGGAGCAGTTCTTC; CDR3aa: CASSVSDGGREQFF
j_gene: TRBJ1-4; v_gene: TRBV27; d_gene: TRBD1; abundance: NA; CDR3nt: TGTGCCAGCAGTCCGGGACAGGGGACTAATGAAAAACTGTTTTTT; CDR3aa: CASSPGQGTNEKLFF
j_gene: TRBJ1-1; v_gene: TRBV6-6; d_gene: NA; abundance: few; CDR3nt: TGTGCCAGCAAACGGAGTGCGGACACTGAAGCTTTCTTT; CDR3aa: CASKRSADTEAFF
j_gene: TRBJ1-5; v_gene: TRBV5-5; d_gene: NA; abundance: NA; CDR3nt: TGTGCCAGCAGCTTCTGGTTCGGGGGTGGACAGCCCCAGCATTTT; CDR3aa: CASSFWFGGGQPQHF
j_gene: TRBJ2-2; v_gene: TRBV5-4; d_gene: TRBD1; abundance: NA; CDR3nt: TGTGCCAGCAGTCGAGGTCCAACAGGGGGCGAAGACGGGGAGCTGTTTTTT; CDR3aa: CASSRGPTGGEDGELFF
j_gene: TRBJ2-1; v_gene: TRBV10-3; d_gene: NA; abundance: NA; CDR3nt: TGTGCCATCAGTGAGTCGACTTACAATGAGCAGTTCTTC; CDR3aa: CAISESTYNEQFF
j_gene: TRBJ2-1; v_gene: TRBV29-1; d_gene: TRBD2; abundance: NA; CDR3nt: TGCAGCGTCGGTCTGACGGGAGGGTACAATGAGCAGTTCTTC; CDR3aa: CSVGLTGGYNEQFF
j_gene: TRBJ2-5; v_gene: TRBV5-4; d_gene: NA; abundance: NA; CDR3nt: TGTGCCAGCAGCTTAAATCCCGCGGACCAAGAGACCCAGTACTTC; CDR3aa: CASSLNPADQETQYF
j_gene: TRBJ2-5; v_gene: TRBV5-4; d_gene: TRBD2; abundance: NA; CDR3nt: TGTGCCAGCGGAGAGGGACTAGCGCAAGAGACCCAGTACTTC; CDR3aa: CASGEGLAQETQYF
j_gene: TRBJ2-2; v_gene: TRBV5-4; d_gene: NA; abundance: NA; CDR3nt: TGTGCCAGCAGCTTGGGAGTGACCGGGGAGCTGTTTTTT; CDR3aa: CASSLGVTGELFF
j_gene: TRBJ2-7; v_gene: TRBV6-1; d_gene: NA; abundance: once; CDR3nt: TGTGCCAGCAGGAAAGACATTGGCGAACTCTACGAGCAGTACTTC; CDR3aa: CASRKDIGELYEQYF
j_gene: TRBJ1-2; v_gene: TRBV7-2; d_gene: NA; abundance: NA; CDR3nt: TGTGCCAGCAGCTTAGGCCAGGGTATAAACGATGGCTACACCTTC; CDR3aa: CASSLGQGINDGYTF
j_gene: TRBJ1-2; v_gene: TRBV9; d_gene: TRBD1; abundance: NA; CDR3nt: TGTGCCAGCAGCCCAAGACAGGGAGTCTATGGCTACACCTTC; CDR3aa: CASSPRQGVYGYTF
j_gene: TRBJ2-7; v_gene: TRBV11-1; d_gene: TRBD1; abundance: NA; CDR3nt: TGTGCCAGCAGACGGACAGGGGGGGAGCAGTACTTC; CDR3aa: CASRRTGGEQYF
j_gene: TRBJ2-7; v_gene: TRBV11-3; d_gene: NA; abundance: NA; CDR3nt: TGTGCCAGCAGCTTAGACGGGTCACAGGGATACGAGCAGTACTTC; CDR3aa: CASSLDGSQGYEQYF
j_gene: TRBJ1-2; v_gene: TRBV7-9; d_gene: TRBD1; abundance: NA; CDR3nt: TGTGCCAGCAGCTTCCAACAGGGGTGGGATGGCTACACCTTC; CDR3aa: CASSFQQGWDGYTF
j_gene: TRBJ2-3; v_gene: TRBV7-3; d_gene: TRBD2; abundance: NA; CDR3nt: TGTGCCAGCAGCCCCGGGCGGGAGGCAGATACGCAGTATTTT; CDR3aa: CASSPGREADTQYF
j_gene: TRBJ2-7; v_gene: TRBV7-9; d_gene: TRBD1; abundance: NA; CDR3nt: TGTGCCAGCAGCTCCGGACAGGGCTATAGGCGCGAGCAGTACTTC; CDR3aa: CASSSGQGYRREQYF
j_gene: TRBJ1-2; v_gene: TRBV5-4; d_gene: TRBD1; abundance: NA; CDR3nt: TGTGCCAGCAGTCCTGATGGGACAGGGTGGGATGGCTACACCTTC; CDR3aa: CASSPDGTGWDGYTF
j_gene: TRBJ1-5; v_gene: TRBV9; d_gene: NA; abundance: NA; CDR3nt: TGTGCCAGCACCCCAGGGGATAGCAATCAGCCCCAGCATTTT; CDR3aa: CASTPGDSNQPQHF
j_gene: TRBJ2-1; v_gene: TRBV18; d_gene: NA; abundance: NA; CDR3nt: TGTGCCAGCTCTCCCGCAGACACCCAGCAGTTCTTC; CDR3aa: CASSPADTQQFF
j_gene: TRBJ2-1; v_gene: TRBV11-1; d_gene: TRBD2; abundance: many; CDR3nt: TGTGCCAGCAGCTTAACGCTAGCGGGGGTATACAATGAGCAGTTCTTC; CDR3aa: CASSLTLAGVYNEQFF
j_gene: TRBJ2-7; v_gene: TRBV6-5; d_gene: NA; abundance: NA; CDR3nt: TGTGCCAGGCTAATCTACGAGCAGTACTTC; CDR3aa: CARLIYEQYF
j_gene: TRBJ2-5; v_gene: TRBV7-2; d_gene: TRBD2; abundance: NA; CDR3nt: TGTGCCAGCAGCTTAGACTGGCGGCTAGCGGGGCCGGGGGAGACCCAGTACTTC; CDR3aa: CASSLDWRLAGPGETQYF
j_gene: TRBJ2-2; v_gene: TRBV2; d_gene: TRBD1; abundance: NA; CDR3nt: TGTGCCAGCAGTAGAGGACAGGGTAGGGGCGGGGAGCTGTTTTTT; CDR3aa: CASSRGQGRGGELFF